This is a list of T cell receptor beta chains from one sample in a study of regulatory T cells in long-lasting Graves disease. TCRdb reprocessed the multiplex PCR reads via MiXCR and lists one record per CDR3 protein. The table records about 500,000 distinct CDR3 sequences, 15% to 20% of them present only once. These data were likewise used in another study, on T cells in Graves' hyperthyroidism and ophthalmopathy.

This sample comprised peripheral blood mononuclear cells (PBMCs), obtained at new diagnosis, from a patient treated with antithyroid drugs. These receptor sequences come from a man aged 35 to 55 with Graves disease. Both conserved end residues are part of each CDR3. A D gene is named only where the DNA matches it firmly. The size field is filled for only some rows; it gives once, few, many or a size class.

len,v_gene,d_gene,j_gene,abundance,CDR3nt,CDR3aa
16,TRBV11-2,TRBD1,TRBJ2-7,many,TGTGCCAGCAGTCCCGGGACAGGGGTTGGCTCCTACGAGCAGTACTTC,CASSPGTGVGSYEQYF
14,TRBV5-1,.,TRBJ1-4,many,TGCGCCAGCAGCGTGGGACATCGGGATGAAAAACTGTTTTTT,CASSVGHRDEKLFF
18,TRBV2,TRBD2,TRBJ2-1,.,TGTGCCAGCAGTGACACTAGCGGGAGGGCCACTCTATACAATGAGCAGTTCTTC,CASSDTSGRATLYNEQFF
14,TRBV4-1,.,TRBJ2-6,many,TGCGCCAGCAGCCAAGTCTCTGGGGCCAACGTCCTGACTTTC,CASSQVSGANVLTF
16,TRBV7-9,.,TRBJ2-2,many,TGTGCCAGCAGCTCCCGGACATTTCGAAACACCGGGGAGCTGTTTTTT,CASSSRTFRNTGELFF
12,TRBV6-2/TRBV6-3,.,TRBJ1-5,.,TGTGCCAGCAGCGGAACAGGGAGGCCCCAGCATTTT,CASSGTGRPQHF
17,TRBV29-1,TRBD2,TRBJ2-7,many,TGCAGCGTCGCAGGTACAGGAGGGACTAGTCGCTCCTACGAGCAGTACTTC,CSVAGTGGTSRSYEQYF
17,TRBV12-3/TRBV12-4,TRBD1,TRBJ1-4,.,TGTGCCAGCAGCACCGGGACAGGGTTAAATGGTAATGAAAAACTGTTTTTT,CASSTGTGLNGNEKLFF
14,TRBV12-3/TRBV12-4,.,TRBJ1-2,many,TGTGCCAGCAGCGCCGACCTCCGGACAGCCGGCTACACCTTC,CASSADLRTAGYTF
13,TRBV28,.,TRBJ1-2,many,TGTGCCAGCAGAAGTACAGGGATCAGTGGCTACACCTTC,CASRSTGISGYTF
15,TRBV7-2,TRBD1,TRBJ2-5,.,TGTGCCAGCAGCCCGAGACAGGGGATAGCAGAGACCCAGTACTTC,CASSPRQGIAETQYF
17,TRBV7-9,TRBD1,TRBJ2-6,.,TGTGCCAGCAGCGCCGGGACAGCTCCCTCTGGGGCCAACGTCCTGACTTTC,CASSAGTAPSGANVLTF
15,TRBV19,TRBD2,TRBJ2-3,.,TGTGCCAGTAGTACCTCTAGCGGGCTCACAGATACGCAGTATTTT,CASSTSSGLTDTQYF
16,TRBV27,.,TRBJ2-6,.,TGTGCCAGCAGTCCATATTTAAGGGCTGGGGCCAACGTCCTGACTTTC,CASSPYLRAGANVLTF
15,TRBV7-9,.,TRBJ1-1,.,TGTGCCAGCAGCTTCAGCATTGGCATGAACACTGAAGCTTTCTTT,CASSFSIGMNTEAFF
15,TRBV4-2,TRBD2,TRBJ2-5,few,TGTGCCAGCACCGAAGCAGCGGGAGGGCAGGAGACCCAGTACTTC,CASTEAAGGQETQYF
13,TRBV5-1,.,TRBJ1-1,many,TGTGCCAGCAGCTTGACACGGAACACTGAAGCTTTCTTT,CASSLTRNTEAFF
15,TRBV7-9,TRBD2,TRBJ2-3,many,TGTGCCAGCAGCTTAGCGGGAGGGCCCGCAGATACGCAGTATTTT,CASSLAGGPADTQYF
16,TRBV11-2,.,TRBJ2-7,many,TGTGCCAGCAGCCCCGGACGCAGATCGAGCTCCTACGAGCAGTACTTC,CASSPGRRSSSYEQYF
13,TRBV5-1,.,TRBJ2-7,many,TGTGCCAGCAGCTCCAGGGGTGCCTACGAGCAGTACTTC,CASSSRGAYEQYF
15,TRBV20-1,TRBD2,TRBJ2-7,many,TGCAGTGCTAGGGAACTAGCGGGAGGCATTTACGAGCAGTACTTC,CSARELAGGIYEQYF
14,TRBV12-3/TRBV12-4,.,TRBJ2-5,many,TGTGCCAGCAGTTTTGGGGAAATAGTAGAGACCCAGTACTTC,CASSFGEIVETQYF
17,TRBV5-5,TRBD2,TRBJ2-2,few,TGTGCCAGCAGCTCCAACCTCGGACTAGCGGGTACCGGGGAGCTGTTTTTT,CASSSNLGLAGTGELFF
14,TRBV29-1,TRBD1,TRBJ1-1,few,TGCAGCGTTGAAGTCCGAGGGGGCAATACTGAAGCTTTCTTT,CSVEVRGGNTEAFF
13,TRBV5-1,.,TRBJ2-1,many,TGTGCCAGCAGCTTGGGGGTGGAGCGTGAGCAGTTCTTC,CASSLGVEREQFF
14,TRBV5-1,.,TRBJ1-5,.,TGCGCCAGCAGTCCAGATCCTAGCAATCAGCCCCAGCATTTT,CASSPDPSNQPQHF
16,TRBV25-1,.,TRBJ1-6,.,TGTGCCAGCGCGGGACACGGGAGCTCCTATAATTCACCCCTCCACTTT,CASAGHGSSYNSPLHF
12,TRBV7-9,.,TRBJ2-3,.,TGTGCCAGCAGCTTTGACCTCGATACGCAGTATTTT,CASSFDLDTQYF
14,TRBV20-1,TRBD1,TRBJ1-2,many,TGCAGTGCTAGAGCCGACAGGGGGCGAGGTGGCTACACCTTC,CSARADRGRGGYTF
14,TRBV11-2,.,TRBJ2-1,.,TGTGCCAGCAGCTTTTCCCTCTCTGCCAATGAGCAGTTCTTC,CASSFSLSANEQFF
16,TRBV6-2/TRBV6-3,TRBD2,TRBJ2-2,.,TGTGCCAGCAGGCTAAGACTAGCGGGAGAGGTCGGGGAGCTGTTTTTT,CASRLRLAGEVGELFF
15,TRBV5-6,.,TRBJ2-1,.,TGTGCCAGCATCTTCTCAGTGCAGAGGCACAATGAGCAGTTCTTC,CASIFSVQRHNEQFF
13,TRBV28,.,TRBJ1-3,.,TGTGCCAGCACCTTCGACAGCCGAAACACCATATATTTT,CASTFDSRNTIYF
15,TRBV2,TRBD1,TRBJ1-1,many,TGTGCCAGCAGTGAAGCGGGACAGGGATACACTGAAGCTTTCTTT,CASSEAGQGYTEAFF
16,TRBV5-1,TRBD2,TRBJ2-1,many,TGCGCCAGCAGCGCGAACAGCGGGAATCCCTACAATGAGCAGTTCTTC,CASSANSGNPYNEQFF
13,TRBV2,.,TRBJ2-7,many,TGTGCCAGCATGGGACGGACCTCCTACGAGCAGTACTTC,CASMGRTSYEQYF
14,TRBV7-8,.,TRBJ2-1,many,TGTGCCAGCAGCCTCTTCAAAGGGCTTAATGAGCAGTTCTTC,CASSLFKGLNEQFF
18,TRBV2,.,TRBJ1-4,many,TGTGCCAGCAGTGAAGCGCTTCTTGGGGGCTTCGTTCGCGAAAAACTGTTTTTT,CASSEALLGGFVREKLFF
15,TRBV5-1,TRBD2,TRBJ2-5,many,TGCGCCAGCAGCCCCGGACTAGCGGGGACTGAGACCCAGTACTTC,CASSPGLAGTETQYF
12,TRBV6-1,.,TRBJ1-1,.,TGTGCCAGCAGTCCAGAAATAGGGGGGGCTTTCTTT,CASSPEIGGAFF
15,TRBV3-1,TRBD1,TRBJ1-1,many,TGTGCCAGCAGCCAAATAGGGACAGGCTTTGGTGAAGCTTTCTTT,CASSQIGTGFGEAFF
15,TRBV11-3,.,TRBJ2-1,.,TGTGCCAGCAGCGTGACTAGTTCCTCCTACAATGAGCAGTTCTTC,CASSVTSSSYNEQFF
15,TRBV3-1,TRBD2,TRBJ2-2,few,TGTGCCAGCAGCCCATTGGGGGGGGTTGCCGGGGAGCTGTTTTTT,CASSPLGGVAGELFF
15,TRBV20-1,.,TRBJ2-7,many,TGCAGTGCCCCGGAAGGGCGCCTAGCCTCCTACGAGCAGTACTTC,CSAPEGRLASYEQYF
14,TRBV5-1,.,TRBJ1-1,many,TGTGCCAGCAGCTTGGCAGCCCGGAACACTGAAGCTTTCTTT,CASSLAARNTEAFF
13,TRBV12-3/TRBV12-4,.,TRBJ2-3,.,TGTGCCAGCAGTTTTAAAGGACCAGATACGCAGTATTTT,CASSFKGPDTQYF
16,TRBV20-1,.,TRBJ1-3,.,TGCAGTGCTAGAGAATCCCCGGGGGCTGGTGGAAACACCATATATTTT,CSARESPGAGGNTIYF
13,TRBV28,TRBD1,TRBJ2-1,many,TGTGCCGGAGGACAGGGGGCTCGCAATGAGCAGTTCTTC,CAGGQGARNEQFF
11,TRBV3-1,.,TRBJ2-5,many,TGTGCCAGCAGCCAATGGGAGACCCAGTACTTC,CASSQWETQYF
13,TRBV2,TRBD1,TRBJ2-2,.,TGTGCCAGCAATTACAGGGGGCCCGGGGAGCTGTTTTTT,CASNYRGPGELFF
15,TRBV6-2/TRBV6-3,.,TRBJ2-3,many,TGTGCCAGCAGTTACGCCAACTCAGGTGCAGATACGCAGTATTTT,CASSYANSGADTQYF
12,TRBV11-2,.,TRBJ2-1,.,TGTGCCAGCATCCATAGGGGGGAGGAGCAGTTCTTC,CASIHRGEEQFF
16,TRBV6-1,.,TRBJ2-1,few,TGTGCCAGCAGCCTCATAGCGGAACCCTCCTACAATGAGCAGTTCTTC,CASSLIAEPSYNEQFF
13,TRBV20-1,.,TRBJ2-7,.,TGCAGTGCTAGAGATTCCTCCGATTACGAGCAGTACTTC,CSARDSSDYEQYF
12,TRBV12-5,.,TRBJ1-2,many,TGTGCTAGTGGCGCTACAGGTGGTGGCTACACCTTC,CASGATGGGYTF
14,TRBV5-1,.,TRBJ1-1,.,TGCGCCAGCAGCTTGGGGACGGAGAGCACTGAAGCTTTCTTT,CASSLGTESTEAFF
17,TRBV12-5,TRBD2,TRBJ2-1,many,TGTGCTAGTGGTTTGGTGACTAGCGGGAGGGGGTACAATGAGCAGTTCTTC,CASGLVTSGRGYNEQFF
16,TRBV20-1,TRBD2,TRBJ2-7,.,TGCAGTGCCCCGCCCGCTCTAGCGGGAGGGACGCACGAGCAGTACTTC,CSAPPALAGGTHEQYF